Listed here are 25 T cell receptor beta chains from one sample, sequenced in a study of shared clonotypes between healthy human individuals. Assay used: immunoSEQ multiplex PCR; TCRdb lists only in-frame clones, some missing. The table records 2 million to 3 million clones, 80% to 95% of them present only once. Sequencing was carried out using naive CD4+ T cells from PBMCs. Documented subset: CD45RA+ positively selected. The receptors derive from a young man in good health. Some clones in this sample may be carry-over from other donors' samples.

V is TRBV5-1 and J is TRBJ2-1, with 10 bases aligning to TRBD2. The germline CDR1 and CDR2 sequences are SGHRS and YFSETQ. Trimming removed 4 bases from V and 7 bases from J; junction bases left unmatched: 11. The CDR3 contains 16 residues. Here the CDR3 reads CASSRLLAGENNEQFF. CDR3 DNA: TGCGCCAGCAGCAGGCTTCTAGCGGGAGAAAATAATGAGCAGTTCTTC.

CDR3 residues: CSAREALVQYF. CDR3 DNA: TGCAGTGCTAGAGAGGCGTTGGTGCAGTACTTC. The chain is built from TRBV20-1 and TRBJ2-7; D unresolved. V was pared by 0 bases and J by 9 bases, with 9 bases between. The CDR3 runs 11 residues. CDR1 and CDR2 from the germline V gene are DFQATT and SNEGSKA (reference sequence).

This rearrangement joins TRBV18 to TRBJ2-5; D is unclear. Judging by the DNA end, TRBJ2-7 fits better; the J call may be wrong. Germline-derived CDR1 and CDR2 are KGHSH and LQKENI. CDR3 length equals 14 residues. Written as DNA, the CDR3 is TGTGCCAGCTCACAGGTTTCAACCTCCTACGAGCAGTACTTC. Encoded protein: CASSQVSTSYEQYF.

V usage is TRBV18 and J usage is TRBJ2-7, with 9 bases lining up with TRBD1. Germline assignment: CDR1 KGHSH and CDR2 LQKENI. J lost 9 bases, V lost 3 bases, and 9 bases had no gene match. The CDR3 length is 14 residues. CDR3 nucleotide sequence: TGTGCCAGCTCACCCGGACAGGGGTCTCGTTGGCAGTACTTC. Amino acid sequence: CASSPGQGSRWQYF.

This chain uses TRBV5-1 with TRBJ1-2; 10 bases line up with TRBD1. Germline V CDR1 and CDR2: SGHRS, YFSETQ. V trimming: 0 bases; J trimming: 4 bases; junction bases outside the gene matches: 9. CDR3 size: 17 residues. The CDR3 DNA reads as TGCGCCAGCAGCTTGGAGGTCCCGGGACAGGGGTCCTATGGCTACACCTTC. This sequence encodes CASSLEVPGQGSYGYTF.

This chain connects TRBV7-6 to TRBJ2-7; no reliable D call. Trimming pared 4 bases from V and 4 bases from J, leaving 17 bases between. CDR1 and CDR2 from the germline V gene are SGHVS and FNYEAQ. The CDR3 consists of 15 residues. CDR3 sequence reads: CASSSTTRAAYEQYF. In nucleotides, the CDR3 is TGTGCCAGCAGCTCAACTACCCGGGCCGCGTACGAGCAGTACTTC. The variable domain in full, with the rest retrieved from reference TRBV7-6 and TRBJ2-7, is GAGVSQSPRYKVTKRGQDVALRCDPISGHVSLYWYRQALGQGPEFLTYFNYEAQQDKSGLPNDRFSAERPEGSISTLTIQRTEQRDSAMYRCASSSTTRAAYEQYFGPGTRLTVT.

The chain couples TRBV5-1 to TRBJ2-2, with 8 bases matching TRBD1. The V and J ends lost 8 bases and 3 bases, in that order; junction bases with no gene match: 3. The germline CDR1 and CDR2 sequences are SGHRS and YFSETQ. This CDR3 is built from 13 residues. CDR3 nucleotide sequence: TGCGCCAGTAGACAGGGGTACACCGGGGAGCTGTTTTTT. It translates to CASRQGYTGELFF.

As to this clone: At one boundary the junction diverges from the germline segment, which might be a read error. This sequence joins TRBV4-2 and TRBJ2-3; D might be TRBD2 (5 bases). The CDR3 is made up of 17 amino acids. Germline assignment: CDR1 LGHNA and CDR2 YNFKEQ. The CDR3: CASSQDRGGSSIDTQYF. The CDR3, as DNA: TGTGCCAGCAGCCAAGATCGTGGAGGCTCAAGCATAGATACGCAGTATTTT.

This chain connects TRBV25-1 to TRBJ2-7, with 7 nucleotides matching TRBD2. The CDR3 totals 14 residues. J lost 7 bases, V lost 8 bases, and 14 bases had no gene match. CDR1 MGHDK and CDR2 SYGVNS come from the germline V gene. The CDR3 sequence is CASSRGLSLGEQYF. DNA of the CDR3: TGTGCCAGCTCAAGGGGACTATCCTTGGGGGAGCAGTACTTC.

DNA for the CDR3: TGTGCCAGCAGCGAGAGGGACAGGGCCCCCTACGAGCAGTACTTC. Its protein is CASSERDRAPYEQYF. The chain combines TRBV9 with TRBJ2-7; TRBD1 agrees at 9 bases. Looked up from germline, CDR1 is SGDLS and CDR2 is YYNGEE. Germline trimming cut 3 bases from V and 2 bases from J; bases unmatched to any gene: 6. This CDR3 comprises 15 residues.

The chain recombines TRBV15 with TRBJ2-1; D unresolved. CDR3 size: 12 residues. Germline V gene lookup returns CDR1 LNHNV and CDR2 YYDKDF (reference sequence). V was clipped by 9 bases and J by 3 bases, with 9 bases between them. CDR3 DNA sequence: TGTGCCACAGGTTTTAACTACAATGAGCAGTTCTTC. Its protein product is CATGFNYNEQFF. Using reference TRBV15 and TRBJ2-1 for the parts outside the CDR3, the full variable domain is DAMVIQNPRYQVTQFGKPVTLSCSQTLNHNVMYWYQQKSSQAPKLLFHYYDKDFNNEADTPDNFQSRRPNTSFCFLDIRSPGLGDTAMYLCATGFNYNEQFFGPGTRLTVL.

As for this clone: At one boundary the junction diverges from the germline segment, which might be a read error. The J gene is TRBJ1-4, the V gene TRBV5-6; the match to TRBD1 covers 7 bases. Germline V gives CDR1 SGHDT, CDR2 YYEEEE. The CDR3 consists of 18 residues. CDR3 protein: CASSLGNETIITGAPGVF. In DNA form, the CDR3 reads TGTGCCAGCAGCTTGGGGAACGAGACTATAATAACAGGGGCGCCGGGGGTATTT.

With respect to this clone: This specimen includes other DNA sequences encoding the same CDR3. J is TRBJ2-1 and V is TRBV5-1; 7 bases match TRBD2. CDR1 SGHRS and CDR2 YFSETQ come from the germline V gene. The CDR3 runs to 16 residues. The trim removed 0 bases at V and 4 bases at J, leaving 7 bases unmatched. The CDR3 is CASSLAPGLGYNEQFF. DNA of the CDR3: TGCGCCAGCAGCTTGGCCCCTGGACTAGGGTACAATGAGCAGTTCTTC.

The gene calls are TRBV15 and TRBJ2-1; D perhaps matches TRBD2 (6 bases). This CDR3 is built from 16 residues. Germline assignment: CDR1 LNHNV and CDR2 YYDKDF (reference sequence). The ends were cut back, 0 bases at V and 4 bases at J, with 13 bases in the middle. In nucleotides, the CDR3 is TGTGCCACCAGCAGAGAGGCAGCGGGCGGTTACAATGAGCAGTTCTTC. Encoded protein: CATSREAAGGYNEQFF.

V and J are TRBV29-1 and TRBJ2-7; 11 positions agree with TRBD1. This CDR3 has 14 residues. CDR1 is SQVTM and CDR2 is ANQGSEA in the germline V gene. V trimming: 6 bases; J trimming: 3 bases; junction bases outside the gene matches: 7. CDR3 sequence (DNA): TGCAGCGTCGGGAGGGACAGGGGGGTCTACGAGCAGTACTTC. Amino acids: CSVGRDRGVYEQYF.

DNA of the CDR3: TGTGCCAGCAGCCCCTCAGGGTCAGGAAACACCATATATTTT. It specifies CASSPSGSGNTIYF. The rearrangement joins TRBV2 to TRBJ1-3; a possible D gene is TRBD1 (5 bases). The CDR3 has 14 residues. Germline lookup yields CDR1 SNHLY and CDR2 FYNNEI. Trimming left V 6 bases short and J 4 bases short, with 13 bases between.

This chain connects TRBV28 to TRBJ1-4; the D is unclear. V was clipped by 2 bases and J by 0 bases, with 10 bases between them. The CDR3 is 16 residues long. The germline V gene has CDR1 MDHEN and CDR2 SYDVKM. CDR3 nucleotides: TGTGCCAGCAGTTTACGGTGGGCAGCAACTAATGAAAAACTGTTTTTT. Encoded protein: CASSLRWAATNEKLFF.

This clone has a single count. The CDR3 bases are TGCGCCAGCAGCGCTGCCCCCGGAAATGAGCAGTTCTTC. Translation gives CASSAAPGNEQFF. The chain is built from TRBV5-1 and TRBJ2-1; D unresolved. CDR3 size: 13 residues. The V end lost 4 bases, the J end lost 7 bases, and 12 bases lay between the germline ends. Germline V gene sequence: CDR1 SGHRS, CDR2 YFSETQ. The full variable domain, its missing parts supplied by reference TRBV5-1 and TRBJ2-1, is KAGVTQTPRYLIKTRGQQVTLSCSPISGHRSVSWYQQTPGQGLQFLFEYFSETQRNKGNFPGRFSGRQFSNSRSEMNVSTLELGDSALYLCASSAAPGNEQFFGPGTRLTVL.

This clone is a singleton in its sample. Here the CDR3 DNA reads TGTGCCAGCAGCTTAGTCGCAGGGGCCAAAAACATTCAGTACTTC. Encoded protein: CASSLVAGAKNIQYF. The chain recombines TRBV11-2 with TRBJ2-4, with D possibly being TRBD1 (5 bases). Trimming stripped 1 base from V and 1 base from J, with 8 bases between. Per germline, CDR1 SGHAT and CDR2 FQNNGV. The CDR3 spans 15 residues.

The DNA for the CDR3 is TGTGCCAGCTCCCCCCCGAGCAGAACCCTGAACACTGAAGCTTTCTTT. Its protein product is CASSPPSRTLNTEAFF. The chain uses TRBV18 and TRBJ1-1; D gene unclear. The V gene's germline CDR1 is KGHSH and CDR2 LQKENI. The CDR3 runs 16 residues. Deletions cut 6 bases from V and 0 bases from J, with 17 bases between.

The chain links TRBV6-5 to TRBJ1-1; D gene unclear. The CDR3 spans 14 residues. Germline CDR1 is MNHEY and CDR2 is SVGAGI. Trimming took 7 bases from V and 3 from J, leaving 15 bases between them. The CDR3 spells CASNPAEGYTEAFF. CDR3 sequence (DNA): TGTGCCAGCAACCCAGCGGAGGGTTACACTGAAGCTTTCTTT.

The rearrangement joins TRBV30 to TRBJ1-1; D ambiguous. Trimming shortened V by 7 bases and J by 4 bases, and 16 bases separated the two germline ends. This CDR3 comprises 13 residues. The germline V gene has CDR1 GTSNPN and CDR2 SVGIG (reference sequence). The CDR3 here is CASLRLGGTEAFF. The CDR3 bases are TGTGCCTCACTACGGTTAGGCGGCACTGAAGCTTTCTTT.

This chain joins TRBV4-2 and TRBJ2-5, with 8 bases identical to TRBD1. The junction had 2 bases not matched to a gene; V was cut back by 4 bases and J by 1 base. CDR3 length equals 14 residues. The germline gives CDR1 LGHNA, CDR2 YNFKEQ. The CDR3 DNA follows: TGTGCCAGCAGCCTCGGACAGGGCCAAGAGACCCAGTACTTC. This translates into CASSLGQGQETQYF.

This chain uses TRBV27 with TRBJ2-7; 10 bases map to TRBD1. The CDR3 has 15 residues. V lost 6 bases, J lost 2 bases, and 7 bases stayed unmatched. CDR1 is MNHEY, CDR2 SMNVEV, per germline (reference sequence). The CDR3 sequence is CASSYYGQGAYEQYF. The CDR3 DNA reads as TGTGCCAGCAGCTACTACGGACAGGGGGCCTACGAGCAGTACTTC.

This clone is a singleton in its sample. In nucleotides, the CDR3 is TGTGCCAGCAGCTTAACTGTCGAGGGGGAGCTGTTTTTT. Its protein is CASSLTVEGELFF. The V gene is TRBV7-3, the J gene TRBJ2-2; no definite D call. V was pared by 0 bases and J by 8 bases, with 7 bases between. The CDR3 totals 13 residues. The germline V gene encodes CDR1 SGHTA and CDR2 FQGTGA.